Each of the 23 T cell receptor beta chains below was sequenced from the same sample in a study of vaccination effects on CD4 cells after COVID-19. The protocol was immunoSEQ multiplex PCR, while the TCRdb copy is restricted to in-frame clones and leaves out a portion. The sample shows 30,000 or so clones, 72% of them seen only once. No antigen is known for these receptors. Sequencing followed a ViraFEST assay step that expanded antigen-specific CD4+ T cells with viral peptide pools. Culturing for ten to eleven days preceded CD4+ T cell isolation. Participants received two doses of either the BNT162b2 or mRNA-1273 vaccine. The sample consisted of CD4+ T cells from PBMCs cultured with HCoV-229E spike peptides, taken after COVID-19 vaccination. The receptors were sampled from a human donor who received a COVID-19 vaccine.

There are a few counts of this clone. The rearrangement uses TRBV5-8 and TRBJ2-2, with a tentative D call TRBD1 (5 bases). The CDR3 is made up of 14 amino acids. Germline assignment: CDR1 SGHTS and CDR2 YDEGEE. V was shortened by 4 bases and J by 1 base, with 8 bases between the two germline ends. This chain's CDR3 is CASSPGQNTGELFF. The CDR3 DNA follows: TGTGCCAGCAGCCCAGGACAGAACACCGGGGAGCTGTTTTTT.

The gene calls are TRBV11-2 and TRBJ2-7, with 11 bases identical to TRBD2. CDR1 and CDR2 (germline): SGHAT, FQNNGV. V shed 6 bases and J 4 bases; nucleotides not matched to a gene: 14. The CDR3 consists of 17 residues. Here the CDR3 reads CASRPSAASGRWYEQYF. The CDR3 bases are TGTGCCAGCAGGCCCAGCGCCGCTAGCGGGAGGTGGTACGAGCAGTACTTC.

This clone came up a few times. This sequence joins TRBV2 and TRBJ2-5, with 12 bases that match TRBD2. V shed 5 bases and J 7 bases; nucleotides not matched to a gene: 8. Germline V gene lookup returns CDR1 SNHLY and CDR2 FYNNEI. The CDR3 covers 15 residues. In DNA form, the CDR3 reads TGTGCCAGCAGTTCTACTAGCGGGGGGTCAGGGACCCAGTACTTC. Translation gives CASSSTSGGSGTQYF.

This clone has a handful of counts. CDR3 region: CASSLGQTQYF. The CDR3 region has the DNA TGTGCCAGCAGCTTAGGGCAGACCCAGTACTTC. The chain carries TRBV11-2 and TRBJ2-5, with D hard to call. The germline V gene encodes CDR1 SGHAT and CDR2 FQNNGV. This CDR3 is built from 11 residues. Between the trimmed V and J ends, which lost 1 base and 6 bases, there was a span of 3 bases.

The chain links TRBV6-5 to TRBJ1-1; no reliable D call. This CDR3 has 13 residues. V was shortened by 6 bases and J by 1 base, with 9 bases between the two germline ends. In germline, CDR1 is MNHEY, CDR2 SVGAGI. This CDR3 is CASRFQTNTEAFF. CDR3 coding DNA: TGTGCCAGCAGATTCCAAACGAACACTGAAGCTTTCTTT.

The chain couples TRBV6-5 to TRBJ2-5; perhaps TRBD2 as D (5 bases). The CDR3 extends over 11 amino acids. Trimming took off 6 bases at V and 9 bases at J, with 11 bases between the two ends. From germline, CDR1 is MNHEY and CDR2 SVGAGI. CDR3 bases: TGTGCCAGCAGGCACGGGAATGCCCAGTACTTC. Its protein product is CASRHGNAQYF.

The J gene is TRBJ1-5, the V gene TRBV7-2; 11 bases are shared with TRBD1. The CDR3 loop spans 17 amino acids. V dropped 4 bases and J dropped 5; count of bases not matched to a gene: 10. Germline CDR1 and CDR2: SGHTA and FQGNSA. DNA of the CDR3: TGTGCCAGCAGCTCGATTTGGGACAGGGGGTCCCATCAGCCCCAGCATTTT. Translated: CASSSIWDRGSHQPQHF.

This chain links TRBV18 with TRBJ1-5, with D perhaps TRBD1 (5 bases). The germline V gene encodes CDR1 KGHSH and CDR2 LQKENI. This CDR3 comprises 15 residues. V lost 1 base, J lost 5 bases, and 12 bases lay in between. This CDR3 is CASSPLRGGDQPQHF. The CDR3 DNA follows: TGTGCCAGCTCACCACTAAGGGGAGGGGATCAGCCCCAGCATTTT.

V usage is TRBV18 and J usage is TRBJ1-2; D perhaps matches TRBD1 (6 bases). Germline V gene data show CDR1 as KGHSH and CDR2 as LQKENI. The CDR3 covers 13 residues. Trimming cost V 3 bases and J 6 bases, with 11 bases left between them. The CDR3 nucleotides read TGTGCCAGCTCACCCCGGGACACCAATGGCTACACCTTC. Protein: CASSPRDTNGYTF. Using reference TRBV18 and TRBJ1-2 for the parts outside the CDR3, the full variable domain is NAGVMQNPRHLVRRRGQEARLRCSPMKGHSHVYWYRQLPEEGLKFMVYLQKENIIDESGMPKERFSAEFPKEGPSILRIQQVVRGDSAAYFCASSPRDTNGYTFGSGTRLTVV.

The chain uses TRBV5-1 and TRBJ1-3, with 7 positions matching TRBD1. Germline V gene sequence: CDR1 SGHRS, CDR2 YFSETQ. There are 14 residues in the CDR3. With V trimmed by 4 bases and J by 3 bases, 4 bases remained unmatched. The DNA of the CDR3 is TGCGCCAGCAGCGAACAGGGGAATGGAAACACCATATATTTT. This sequence encodes CASSEQGNGNTIYF.

The chain recombines TRBV7-9 with TRBJ2-5, with TRBD2 matching 10 bases. The length of the CDR3 is 14 residues. V shed 7 bases and J 5 bases; nucleotides not matched to a gene: 7. Germline V gene sequence: CDR1 SEHNR, CDR2 FQNEAQ (reference sequence). In nucleotides, the CDR3 is TGTGCCAGCACGGAGAGCGGGGGGGCGGAGACCCAGTACTTC. It yields the protein CASTESGGAETQYF.

The chain employs TRBV6-5 and TRBJ2-4; a possible D gene is TRBD1 (5 bases). V lost 5 bases and J lost 9, with 11 bases in between. The CDR3 covers 12 residues. Germline V gene data show CDR1 as MNHEY and CDR2 as SVGAGI. CDR3 coding DNA: TGTGCCAGCAGTCCCCTAGGGGTCATTCAGTACTTC. It codes for CASSPLGVIQYF.

J is TRBJ1-1 and V is TRBV10-3; D is unresolved. V was clipped by 7 bases and J by 1 base, with 10 bases between them. Germline assignment: CDR1 ENHRY and CDR2 SYGVKD. This CDR3 contains 13 residues. This CDR3 reads CAINFAENTEAFF. The CDR3 DNA reads as TGTGCCATCAATTTTGCGGAGAACACTGAAGCTTTCTTT.

This clone has just a few counts. DNA for the CDR3: TGTGCCAGCAGCTTAGAGGTCAGCAATCAGCCCCAGCATTTT. Encoded protein: CASSLEVSNQPQHF. This rearrangement joins TRBV7-2 to TRBJ1-5; no clear D. Germline V CDR1 and CDR2: SGHTA, FQGNSA. This CDR3 is built from 14 residues. V lost 1 base, J lost 1 base, and 5 bases lay in between.

This clone was detected only a few times. V is TRBV2 and J is TRBJ2-7, with a tentative D call TRBD2 (6 bases). V was clipped by 6 bases and J by 0 bases, with 15 bases between them. Germline V CDR1 and CDR2: SNHLY, FYNNEI. There are 15 residues in the CDR3. The CDR3 is CASSGGTATSYEQYF. DNA of the CDR3: TGTGCCAGCAGCGGGGGAACCGCCACCTCCTACGAGCAGTACTTC.

V usage is TRBV11-3 and J usage is TRBJ2-2; D possibly corresponds to TRBD1 (6 bases). V was cut by 1 base and J by 0 bases, with 9 bases left in between. The CDR3 totals 16 residues. Germline CDR1 SGHNT, CDR2 YENEEA. CDR3 protein: CASSLGGGPNTGELFF. Here the CDR3 DNA reads TGTGCCAGCAGCTTAGGTGGGGGCCCGAACACCGGGGAGCTGTTTTTT.

V gene TRBV3-1 (or the pseudogene TRBV3-2) combines with J gene TRBJ1-2; no reliable D call. This CDR3 is 14 amino acids long. Germline CDR1 is LGHDT and CDR2 is YNNKEL (reference sequence). V lost 0 bases and J 8 bases, leaving 13 bases between the germline ends. In DNA, the CDR3 is TGTGCCAGCAGCCAAGATACACTACCGAGGGGCTACACCTTC. This encodes CASSQDTLPRGYTF.

This clone was observed once. The chain has TRBV4-1 and TRBJ2-3; D possibly corresponds to TRBD2 (5 bases). V gave up 5 bases and J gave up 6 bases, with 12 bases separating them. Germline CDR1 MGHRA, CDR2 YSYEKL. The CDR3 runs 13 residues. CDR3 in DNA: TGCGCCAGCAGCTTTCTACCGGGGGATACGCAGTATTTT. The encoded protein is CASSFLPGDTQYF.

The chain links TRBV5-4 to TRBJ2-3; 8 bases map to TRBD2. V lost 4 bases to trimming and J lost 8 bases; unmatched junction nucleotides: 12. The CDR3 extends over 15 amino acids. Germline loops: CDR1 SGHNT, CDR2 YYREEE (reference sequence). The CDR3 DNA follows: TGTGCCAGCAGCCTTAGCGGGGAACGAGCGGGTACGCAGTATTTT. As protein: CASSLSGERAGTQYF. The full variable domain, completed using reference TRBV5-4 and TRBJ2-3, is ETGVTQSPTHLIKTRGQQVTLRCSSQSGHNTVSWYQQALGQGPQFIFQYYREEENGRGNFPPRFSGLQFPNYSSELNVNALELDDSALYLCASSLSGERAGTQYFGPGTRLTVL.

The V and J genes are TRBV5-4 and TRBJ1-2; 8 bases map to TRBD1. V lost 6 bases and J lost 6; bases outside the gene matches: 13. Germline-derived CDR1 and CDR2 are SGHNT and YYREEE (reference sequence). This CDR3 region has 15 residues. The CDR3 nucleotides read TGTGCCAGCACCATGACGAGACAGGGGTCTCATGGCTACACCTTC. Translating it yields CASTMTRQGSHGYTF.

V usage is TRBV3-1 (or the pseudogene TRBV3-2) and J usage is TRBJ2-3; 12 bases agree with TRBD2. J was trimmed by 0 bases and V by 4 bases; bases with no gene match: 5. CDR1 is LGHDT and CDR2 is YNNKEL in the germline V gene (reference sequence). There are 17 residues in the CDR3. CDR3 sequence (DNA): TGTGCCAGCAGCCCTCCCCTAGCGGGGGGGAGCACAGATACGCAGTATTTT. Protein: CASSPPLAGGSTDTQYF.

The chain links TRBV11-2 to TRBJ2-7; 8 bases are a match to TRBD1. This CDR3 comprises 15 residues. Germline-derived CDR1 and CDR2 are SGHAT and FQNNGV. The ends lost 6 bases at V and 8 bases at J; junction bases unmatched: 15. The CDR3 sequence: CASSLTRTGTGKQYF. The CDR3 DNA reads TGTGCCAGCAGTTTAACCAGGACAGGGACCGGGAAGCAGTACTTC.

The CDR3 bases are TGTGCCAGCAGCCAATCCACAGTGAACACTGAAGCTTTCTTT. Residues: CASSQSTVNTEAFF. The gene calls are TRBV3-1 (or the pseudogene TRBV3-2) and TRBJ1-1; no reliable D call. The V gene lost 2 bases and the J gene lost 0 bases, with 7 bases spanning the gap. Germline CDR1 reads LGHDT; CDR2 reads YNNKEL (reference sequence). CDR3 length: 14 amino acids.